The 26 T cell receptor beta chains below come from one sample, sequenced in a study of Tregs in tolerant kidney transplant recipients (dated by TCRdb to between 2019 and 2020). Libraries were built with the immunoSEQ multiplex PCR assay. The immuneACCESS repertoire file appears here via TCRdb, limited to in-frame rearrangements. These files lack a portion of the clones; in checked studies, under half of the deficit traces to unresolved V genes, and the cause of the others is not known. Present in this sample are over 50,000 clones, approximately 85% of which were seen just once. Of the sample, under 2.5% falls within the top ten clones. The time point label here, explained by the study, means: blood sample drawn before combined kidney and bone marrow transplant. Sample: Tregs from blood, taken before the transplant. These receptors originate from a human donor who received a combined kidney and bone marrow transplant.

As for this clone: In the same sample, other DNA sequences code for this CDR3. The chain recombines TRBV2 with TRBJ2-3, with D perhaps TRBD2 (7 bases). The CDR3 spans 15 residues. Germline V gene lookup returns CDR1 SNHLY and CDR2 FYNNEI. V gave up 4 bases and J gave up 1 base, with 12 bases separating them. CDR3 in amino acids: CASSGGGRRTDTQYF. DNA of the CDR3: TGTGCCAGCAGTGGGGGGGGGCGTCGCACAGATACGCAGTATTTT.

The V gene is TRBV6-6, the J gene TRBJ1-5; 7 bases match TRBD1. V lost 0 bases, J lost 2 bases, and 1 base stayed unmatched. The CDR3 loop spans 15 amino acids. From germline, CDR1 is MNHNY and CDR2 SVGAGI (reference sequence). In DNA form, the CDR3 reads TGTGCCAGCAGTTACTCGGGACAGCGCAATCAGCCCCAGCATTTT. Translated: CASSYSGQRNQPQHF.

The chain has TRBV19 and TRBJ2-6; D is ambiguous. The length of the CDR3 is 13 residues. V dropped 9 bases and J dropped 1 base, with 7 bases sitting between them. The germline V gene has CDR1 LNHDA and CDR2 SQIVND (reference sequence). CDR3 coding DNA: TGTGCCAGCAGTGAGTCTGGGGCCAACGTCCTGACTTTC. Its translation is CASSESGANVLTF.

The chain has TRBV4-1 and TRBJ2-7, with TRBD1 identical over 10 bases. This CDR3 comprises 14 residues. V dropped 2 bases and J dropped 4; count of bases not matched to a gene: 2. Per germline, CDR1 MGHRA and CDR2 YSYEKL. CDR3 amino acids: CASSQQDRGYEQYF. The CDR3 region has the DNA TGCGCCAGCAGCCAACAGGACAGGGGGTACGAGCAGTACTTC.

The chain joins TRBV28 to TRBJ2-1; TRBD2 matches 7 bases. Germline CDR1 MDHEN, CDR2 SYDVKM. The CDR3 contains 14 residues. The junction had 4 bases not matched to a gene; V was cut back by 8 bases and J by 0 bases. The CDR3 DNA is TGTGCCAGCCTGGGGGGGAGCTCCTACAATGAGCAGTTCTTC. This encodes CASLGGSSYNEQFF. The full variable domain, completed using reference TRBV28 and TRBJ2-1, is DVKVTQSSRYLVKRTGEKVFLECVQDMDHENMFWYRQDPGLGLRLIYFSYDVKMKEKGDIPEGYSVSREKKERFSLILESASTNQTSMYLCASLGGSSYNEQFFGPGTRLTVL.

The CDR3, as DNA: TGTGCCAGCAGCCTACCGGGACCAAGTGAGGAGCAGTACTTC. The encoded protein is CASSLPGPSEEQYF. The chain recombines TRBV9 with TRBJ2-7, with D perhaps assigned TRBD1 or TRBD2 (5 bases each). V gave up 4 bases and J gave up 7 bases, with 18 bases separating them. The CDR3 sequence is 14 residues long. CDR1 and CDR2 (germline): SGDLS, YYNGEE.

The chain recombines TRBV9 with TRBJ2-3, with TRBD2 identical over 9 bases. The ends lost 4 bases at V and 2 bases at J; junction bases unmatched: 11. The CDR3 is 17 residues long. The germline V gene has CDR1 SGDLS and CDR2 YYNGEE. This CDR3 is CASSSGAGGLYTDTQYF. The CDR3, as DNA: TGTGCCAGCAGCTCGGGAGCGGGGGGACTTTACACAGATACGCAGTATTTT.

The chain combines TRBV30 with TRBJ2-1; no clear D gene. Looked up from germline, CDR1 is GTSNPN and CDR2 is SVGIG (reference sequence). The germline V and J ends were trimmed by 2 bases and 7 bases, with 12 bases remaining between them. CDR3 length: 13 residues. CDR3 sequence (DNA): TGTGCCTGGAGTTCGGTCTTACAAAATGAGCAGTTCTTC. Its protein product is CAWSSVLQNEQFF. The variable domain in full, completed from reference TRBV30 and TRBJ2-1, reads SQTIHQWPATLVQPVGSPLSLECTVEGTSNPNLYWYRQAAGRGLQLLFYSVGIGQISSEVPQNLSASRPQDRQFILSSKKLLLSDSGFYLCAWSSVLQNEQFFGPGTRLTVL.

This clone was found a few times. The J gene is TRBJ1-4, the V gene TRBV11-2, with D hard to call. Germline values: CDR1 SGHAT, CDR2 FQNNGV. This CDR3 is built from 13 residues. Trimming took 5 bases from V and 10 from J, leaving 14 bases between them. The CDR3 is CASSEDTAGKLFF. The CDR3 DNA sequence: TGTGCCAGCAGCGAAGACACGGCAGGAAAACTGTTTTTT.

This sequence joins TRBV7-6 and TRBJ2-3; D is undetermined. CDR3 length equals 13 residues. In germline, CDR1 is SGHVS, CDR2 FNYEAQ. The V gene lost 0 bases and the J gene lost 2 bases, with 3 bases spanning the gap. CDR3 DNA sequence: TGTGCCAGCAGCTTAGCTACCACAGATACGCAGTATTTT. This encodes CASSLATTDTQYF.

This rearrangement joins TRBV19 to TRBJ2-1, with 9 bases that match TRBD2. Trimming took 3 bases from V and 9 from J; bases not matched to a gene: 15. CDR1 and CDR2 (germline): LNHDA, SQIVND (reference sequence). The CDR3 is 17 amino acids. The CDR3 DNA follows: TGTGCCAGTAGTATCCTCCGGCTGAGCGGGAGGTCGGGTGAGCAGTTCTTC. Translating gives CASSILRLSGRSGEQFF.

The gene calls are TRBV19 and TRBJ1-5; D is ambiguous. CDR1 LNHDA and CDR2 SQIVND come from the germline V gene (reference sequence). This CDR3 spans 12 amino acids. Deletions cut 3 bases from V and 7 bases from J, with 7 bases between. CDR3 sequence: CASSIRLQPQHF. As DNA, the CDR3 is TGTGCCAGTAGTATCCGTCTACAGCCCCAGCATTTT.

This rearrangement joins TRBV30 to TRBJ2-3; D gene unclear. Deletions cut 3 bases from V and 3 bases from J, with 4 bases between. This CDR3 comprises 11 residues. Germline-derived CDR1 and CDR2 are GTSNPN and SVGIG (reference sequence). CDR3 nucleotides: TGTGCCTGGAGGAATACAGATACGCAGTATTTT. Its translation: CAWRNTDTQYF.

This clone came up once. The chain recombines TRBV5-1 with TRBJ2-5, with a tentative D call TRBD1 (6 bases). V was trimmed by 2 bases and J by 4 bases, leaving 12 bases between them. The CDR3 totals 14 residues. Germline V gives CDR1 SGHRS, CDR2 YFSETQ. The CDR3 nucleotides are TGCGCCAGCAGCTTTCAGGGGTACGGAGAGACCCAGTACTTC. Translated, it gives CASSFQGYGETQYF.

V is TRBV6-4 and J is TRBJ1-2; D gene uncertain. V lost 5 bases and J lost 1, with 11 bases in between. Germline-derived CDR1 and CDR2 are MRHNA and SNTAGT. This CDR3 has 14 amino acids. DNA of the CDR3: TGTGCCAGCAGTTCCTCGTTGGGTAACTATGGCTACACCTTC. Protein product: CASSSSLGNYGYTF.

The V and J genes are TRBV19 and TRBJ1-5, with 8 bases fitting TRBD1. V dropped 5 bases and J dropped 0; count of bases not matched to a gene: 6. This CDR3 spans 16 amino acids. The germline CDR1 and CDR2 sequences are LNHDA and SQIVND (reference sequence). CDR3 DNA sequence: TGTGCCAGTAGTGTAGGGACAGGCTATAGCAATCAGCCCCAGCATTTT. Its protein is CASSVGTGYSNQPQHF.

The chain has TRBV9 and TRBJ2-3; a possible D gene is TRBD2 (5 bases). The CDR3 length is 15 residues. Germline CDR1 is SGDLS and CDR2 is YYNGEE. V was cut by 6 bases and J by 0 bases, with 14 bases left in between. The CDR3 nucleotides are TGTGCCAGCAAACGGTTGGTAGCGAGCACAGATACGCAGTATTTT. Amino acid sequence: CASKRLVASTDTQYF.

The chain couples TRBV4-1 to TRBJ1-6; D not certain. Germline assignment: CDR1 MGHRA and CDR2 YSYEKL. CDR3 size: 16 residues. Trimming left V 2 bases short and J 7 bases short, with 15 bases between. The CDR3 DNA follows: TGCGCCAGCAGCCAACGGACCAAGGGTTCAAATTCACCCCTCCACTTT. Translating gives CASSQRTKGSNSPLHF.

The chain links TRBV4-3 to TRBJ2-3; 7 bases match TRBD2. V trimming: 2 bases; J trimming: 1 base; junction bases outside the gene matches: 6. The CDR3 is 16 amino acids. In germline, CDR1 is LGHNA, CDR2 YSLEER. The CDR3: CASSQHREVGTDTQYF. In DNA, the CDR3 is TGCGCCAGCAGCCAACATCGGGAGGTCGGCACAGATACGCAGTATTTT.

The chain is built from TRBV7-2 and TRBJ2-1; D is possibly TRBD2 (5 bases). V gave up 3 bases and J gave up 15 bases, with 18 bases separating them. The CDR3 extends over 13 amino acids. CDR1 SGHTA and CDR2 FQGNSA come from the germline V gene. CDR3 region: CASSFVSGNLMFF. The CDR3 nucleotides are TGTGCCAGCAGCTTTGTCTCGGGGAACCTCATGTTCTTC.

The chain has TRBV2 and TRBJ2-7; 8 nucleotides line up with TRBD2. Germline V CDR1 and CDR2: SNHLY, FYNNEI. The V segment lost 7 bases and the J segment 4 bases; nucleotides outside the gene matches: 0. There are 11 residues in the CDR3. This CDR3 is CASKRGYEQYF. The CDR3 coding sequence is TGTGCCAGCAAGCGGGGGTACGAGCAGTACTTC.

V and J are TRBV12-5 and TRBJ2-5; TRBD2 matches at 15 bases. V lost 4 bases and J lost 0; bases outside the gene matches: 9. The CDR3 is 19 residues long. Germline-derived CDR1 and CDR2 are LGHNT and FRNRAP. The CDR3: CASGSGTSGGFWYQETQYF. CDR3 in DNA: TGTGCTAGTGGTTCCGGGACTAGCGGGGGGTTTTGGTACCAAGAGACCCAGTACTTC.

This clone is categorized as medium-sized. This chain links TRBV20-1 with TRBJ1-2; TRBD1 aligns across 7 bases. The CDR3 loop spans 11 amino acids. The germline V gene has CDR1 DFQATT and CDR2 SNEGSKA (reference sequence). In nucleotides, the CDR3 is TGCAGCTCCGACAGGGCCTATGGCTACACCTTC. This sequence encodes CSSDRAYGYTF.

This chain connects TRBV7-2 to TRBJ2-7; the D gene is possibly TRBD1 (6 bases). Per the germline V gene, CDR1 is SGHTA and CDR2 is FQGNSA. Trimming left V 1 base short and J 4 bases short, with 11 bases between. The CDR3 spans 14 residues. Here the CDR3 DNA reads TGTGCCAGCAGCTTAGGGGGGCCCCGGTACGAGCAGTACTTC. Translation: CASSLGGPRYEQYF.

The CDR3 DNA reads TGCAGCGTCTCCCGAGGGACAGAAAGCTACGAGCAGTACTTC. Amino acids: CSVSRGTESYEQYF. The chain recombines TRBV29-1 with TRBJ2-7, with TRBD1 matching over 7 bases. The CDR3 length is 14 residues. Germline assignment: CDR1 SQVTM and CDR2 ANQGSEA. V dropped 6 bases and J dropped 3; count of bases not matched to a gene: 11.

V is TRBV7-2 and J is TRBJ2-1; no definite D call. Germline CDR1 reads SGHTA; CDR2 reads FQGNSA. V was pared by 2 bases and J by 2 bases, with 13 bases between. This CDR3 region has 16 residues. This CDR3 reads CASSLNGALPYNEQFF. DNA of the CDR3: TGTGCCAGCAGCTTAAATGGCGCTCTACCCTACAATGAGCAGTTCTTC.